The T cell receptor beta chain described here comes from a study of blood T cell repertoires in COVID-19. Study-wide background: Sources were T cells, B-cell-depleted T cells, or PBMCs; the material itself was cDNA or gDNA.

The authors' processing: The authors estimated nucleated cell counts from reference gene primer amplification. Assay used: immunoSEQ multiplex PCR; TCRdb lists only in-frame clones, some missing. That table gives V, J and clone size, and the DNA gave D and trimming. Of approximately 270,000 clones listed, around nine tenths are singletons. The CDR3 covers 15 residues. V dropped 7 bases and J dropped 5 bases, with 15 bases sitting between them. The germline V gene encodes CDR1 SGHTA and CDR2 FQGTGA. Individuals aged about 18 to 90 years were recruited from approximately 22 US areas. Recovered status in Cohort 3 required two negative PCRs, clearance, or symptom resolution. The table lists this clone with a count of one.

Sequencing was performed on PBMCs or T cells enriched from blood (not recorded which). The TCR sequence derives from an older woman who had recovered from COVID-19. The chain carries TRBV7-3 and TRBJ1-6; D is possibly TRBD1 (6 bases). The CDR3 protein is CASKYLGGHNSPLHF. The CDR3, as DNA: TGTGCCAGCAAGTACTTAGGGGGACATAATTCACCCCTCCACTTT.